This TCR beta chain was captured by sequencing in a study of vaccination and CD4 T cells after COVID-19. This clonotype was observed a few times. Its specificity is not known. Treatment defined: roughly 10-day PBMC culture with coronavirus spike peptide pools or control peptides (ViraFEST assay). This CDR3 comprises 15 residues. V lost 4 bases and J lost 6, with 18 bases in between. The germline V gene encodes CDR1 SEHNR and CDR2 FQNEAQ (reference sequence). The Oncomine TCR Beta short-read assay sequenced DNA from cultured CD4+ T cells. TCRdb itself ran the PCR reads through MiXCR, one entry per CDR3 protein. The profile covers 8,500 to 14,000 distinct CDR3 sequences, with around 28% appearing a single time and 23% taken by the ten largest. Regarding the study as a whole: Convalescent patient numbers were relatively low, with no early post-infection timepoints.

The sequence derives from a human donor with COVID-19. The chain has TRBV7-9 and TRBJ1-1, with D perhaps matching TRBD1 (5 bases). Input material: cultured CD4+ T cells from blood. The CDR3, as DNA: TGTGCCAGCAGCTCAGAAAACCTGGGGCCATCTGAAGCTTTCTTT. Its protein is CASSSENLGPSEAFF.